These 22 T cell receptor beta chains were sequenced from one sample in a study of Tregs in tolerant kidney transplant recipients. Profiling relied on immunoSEQ multiplex PCR, and the TCRdb table lists in-frame clones only, not all of them. The listing contains under 35,000 clones. The material was CD8+ T cells from blood, obtained before the transplant. These receptor sequences come from a human donor who received a combined kidney and bone marrow transplant.

About this clone: The read terminates 3 residues before the CDR3 end, so the remaining end is supplied by the germline J gene. The chain employs TRBV7-9 and TRBJ2-7, with 10 bases that match TRBD2. Trimming at V came to 1 base and at J to 5 bases, leaving 5 bases not matched to a gene. There are 15 residues in the CDR3. Germline assignment: CDR1 SEHNR and CDR2 FQNEAQ (reference sequence). The CDR3 loop reads CASSLGGLAMNEQYF. CDR3 DNA, as far as it was read: TGTGCCAGCAGCTTAGGGGGACTAGCGATGAACGAG. Complete variable domain (other parts from reference TRBV7-9 and TRBJ2-7): DTGVSQNPRHKITKRGQNVTFRCDPISEHNRLYWYRQTLGQGPEFLTYFQNEAQLEKSRLLSDRFSAERPKGSFSTLEIQRTEQGDSAMYLCASSLGGLAMNEQYFGPGTRLTVT.

On this clone: The sequence runs out 3 residues before the end of the CDR3; the remainder is reconstructed from the germline J gene. The genes are TRBV29-1 and TRBJ2-3, with TRBD2 identical over 9 bases. The CDR3 covers 13 residues. Trimming took 6 bases from V and 3 from J; bases not matched to a gene: 4. CDR1 SQVTM and CDR2 ANQGSEA come from the germline V gene. The CDR3 bases that were read are TGCAGCGTCTTAGCGGGAGCAACAGATACG. Its translation: CSVLAGATDT. The CDR3, in full, reads CSVLAGATDTQYF.

As for this clone: Read data end 3 residues before the CDR3 end; the end is taken from the germline J gene. This rearrangement joins TRBV4-2 to TRBJ2-1; 10 bases map to TRBD2. The CDR3 length is 18 residues. Per the germline V gene, CDR1 is LGHNA and CDR2 is YNFKEQ. With V trimmed by 4 bases and J by 0 bases, 9 bases remained unmatched. The CDR3 here is CASSPRRTSGYSYNEQFF. The part of the CDR3 DNA that was read is TGTGCCAGCAGCCCTCGGCGGACTAGCGGTTACTCCTACAATGAG.

A note on this clone: The read falls 3 residues short of the CDR3 end, and the missing part is taken from the germline J gene. The gene calls are TRBV19 and TRBJ2-2; the match to TRBD1 covers 7 bases. Germline V gene sequence: CDR1 LNHDA, CDR2 SQIVND (reference sequence). The V gene end was trimmed by 5 bases and the J gene end by 1 base; junction bases not matched to a gene: 10. The CDR3 is 17 residues long. This CDR3 reads CASSAVSGTENTGELFF. The CDR3 bases that were read are TGTGCCAGTAGTGCAGTCTCCGGGACAGAGAACACCGGGGAG.

About this clone itself: The observed sequence ends 3 residues before the CDR3 terminus, with the missing tail filled in from the germline J gene. This rearrangement joins TRBV20-1 to TRBJ2-7, with 9 bases matching TRBD1. Germline V gene lookup returns CDR1 DFQATT and CDR2 SNEGSKA (reference sequence). V was clipped by 1 base and J by 4 bases; unmatched bases: 2. This CDR3 comprises 13 residues. The covered CDR3 bases are TGCAGTGCTAGAGGGGACAGGGAATACGAG. Amino acid sequence: CSARGDREYE. The whole CDR3 sequence reads CSARGDREYEQYF.

Of note for this clone: The missing CDR3 end, 3 residues past where the read stops, is filled in from the germline J gene. This chain connects TRBV30 to TRBJ1-5, with D unclear. Looked up from germline, CDR1 is GTSNPN and CDR2 is SVGIG (reference sequence). Trimming removed 0 bases at V and 3 bases at J, with 12 bases between. This CDR3 contains 15 residues. CDR3 residues: CAWSVITEPNQPQHF. Incomplete CDR3 DNA: TGTGCCTGGAGTGTAATCACAGAACCCAATCAGCCC.

In the case of this clone: The CDR3 end lies 3 residues beyond the end of the read and is filled in from the germline J gene. The V gene is TRBV5-1, the J gene TRBJ2-1, with 9 bases fitting TRBD2. The ends lost 4 bases at V and 3 bases at J; junction bases unmatched: 2. This CDR3 is built from 14 residues. Per the germline V gene, CDR1 is SGHRS and CDR2 is YFSETQ. The sequenced part of the CDR3 DNA is TGCGCCAGCAGCGCTAGCGGGAACTACAATGAG. It translates to CASSASGNYNE. The whole CDR3 is CASSASGNYNEQFF.

About this clone: Read data end 3 residues before the CDR3 end; the end is taken from the germline J gene. V and J are TRBV19 and TRBJ2-1; no clear D gene. There are 12 residues in the CDR3. CDR1 and CDR2 from the germline V gene are LNHDA and SQIVND (reference sequence). Trimming pared 3 bases from V and 9 bases from J, leaving 9 bases between. The CDR3 spells CASSILVGEQFF. CDR3 DNA (partial): TGTGCCAGTAGTATCTTAGTTGGTGAG.

About this clone itself: The read finishes 3 residues shy of the CDR3 end, and the germline J gene is used to complete it. V is TRBV7-9 and J is TRBJ2-1, with 14 bases matching TRBD2. CDR3 length: 15 residues. Trimming at V came to 5 bases and at J to 8 bases, leaving 5 bases not matched to a gene. The germline V gene has CDR1 SEHNR and CDR2 FQNEAQ (reference sequence). CDR3 sequence reads: CASSAGLAGDDEQFF. The DNA read from the CDR3 is TGTGCCAGCAGCGCGGGACTAGCGGGAGACGATGAG.

Turning to this clone: The sequence runs out 3 residues before the end of the CDR3; the remainder is reconstructed from the germline J gene. The chain has TRBV29-1 and TRBJ2-1, with 9 positions matching TRBD2. This CDR3 is built from 17 residues. Germline CDR1 and CDR2: SQVTM and ANQGSEA. V was pared by 3 bases and J by 8 bases, with 17 bases of the junction left unmatched. This CDR3 reads CSVDGTVDRGGGDEQFF. The DNA read from the CDR3 is TGCAGCGTTGATGGGACAGTTGACCGGGGCGGGGGGGATGAG.

On this clone itself: Read sequence stops 3 residues before the CDR3 end, and the germline J gene provides the missing end. The V call is TRBV7-3, the J call TRBJ2-1; 9 bases are shared with TRBD1. The CDR3 is 14 residues long. V gave up 3 bases and J gave up 6 bases; unmatched junction bases: 3. Germline values: CDR1 SGHTA, CDR2 FQGTGA. This CDR3 is CASSLTGQGNEQFF. The CDR3 DNA, read in part, is TGTGCCAGCAGCTTGACGGGACAGGGCAATGAG. Filled out from reference TRBV7-3 and TRBJ2-1, the complete variable domain reads GAGVSQTPSNKVTEKGKYVELRCDPISGHTALYWYRQSLGQGPEFLIYFQGTGAADDSGLPNDRFFAVRPEGSVSTLKIQRTERGDSAVYLCASSLTGQGNEQFFGPGTRLTVL.

Comment on this clone: The observed sequence ends 3 residues before the CDR3 terminus, with the missing tail filled in from the germline J gene. The chain combines TRBV5-6 with TRBJ2-7, with D hard to call. Germline assignment: CDR1 SGHDT and CDR2 YYEEEE. V was cut by 3 bases and J by 4 bases, with 11 bases left in between. The CDR3 is made up of 13 amino acids. The CDR3 DNA, read in part, is TGTGCCAGCAGCTACACCGACGGGTACGAG. Amino acids: CASSYTDGYE. The whole CDR3 region reads CASSYTDGYEQYF.

A remark on this clone: The sequence runs out 3 residues before the end of the CDR3; the remainder is reconstructed from the germline J gene. The chain combines TRBV20-1 with TRBJ2-7; 7 bases fit TRBD2. The CDR3 runs to 12 residues. J lost 3 bases, V lost 3 bases, and 2 bases had no gene match. The germline V gene encodes CDR1 DFQATT and CDR2 SNEGSKA (reference sequence). The chain's CDR3 is CSASRGDYEQYF. Incomplete CDR3 DNA: TGCAGTGCTAGCCGGGGGGACTACGAG.

With regard to this clone: The CDR3 end is not reached by the read, which stops 3 residues before it; the germline J gene fills it in. The J gene is TRBJ2-1, the V gene TRBV7-2; perhaps TRBD2 as D (5 bases). Germline-derived CDR1 and CDR2 are SGHTA and FQGNSA. The CDR3 consists of 15 residues. V lost 3 bases and J 0 bases, leaving 9 bases between the germline ends. The CDR3 protein is CASSLAGFSYNEQFF. The DNA read from the CDR3 is TGTGCCAGCAGCTTGGCGGGTTTCTCCTACAATGAG.

In regard to this clone: The read stops 3 residues short of the end of the CDR3; the missing end is completed from the germline J gene. V usage is TRBV19 and J usage is TRBJ2-7, with D maybe TRBD2 (5 bases). Germline assignment: CDR1 LNHDA and CDR2 SQIVND (reference sequence). V was trimmed by 6 bases and J by 0 bases, leaving 15 bases between them. This CDR3 spans 15 amino acids. The sequenced CDR3 bases are TGTGCCAGTAGCCCTTCTGTAGCGTTCTCCTACGAG. Translating it yields CASSPSVAFSYE. The full CDR3 sequence reads CASSPSVAFSYEQYF.

Here the CDR3 reads CASSLPPGGAMNTEAFF. The covered CDR3 bases are TGTGCCAGCAGCTTACCCCCGGGGGGGGCGATGAACACTGAA. V and J are TRBV7-6 and TRBJ1-1, with D tentatively TRBD1 (6 bases). The read terminates 3 residues ahead of where the CDR3 ends, so the germline J gene completes it. V was cut by 2 bases and J by 0 bases, with 16 bases left in between. This CDR3 spans 17 amino acids. Germline loops: CDR1 SGHVS, CDR2 FNYEAQ.

A word on this clone: The read halts 3 residues ahead of the CDR3 end, with the missing end drawn from the germline J gene. V and J are TRBV29-1 and TRBJ2-2; D is unresolved. In germline, CDR1 is SQVTM, CDR2 ANQGSEA. V was trimmed by 7 bases and J by 4 bases, leaving 10 bases between them. The CDR3 loop spans 12 amino acids. The CDR3 spells CSALLATGELFF. The DNA read from the CDR3 is TGCAGCGCCTTACTTGCCACCGGGGAG.

As regards this clone: The read finishes 3 residues shy of the CDR3 end, and the germline J gene is used to complete it. The chain links TRBV5-1 to TRBJ2-5; 11 positions match TRBD2. There are 15 residues in the CDR3. Germline V CDR1 and CDR2: SGHRS, YFSETQ. After removal of 0 bases from V and 5 bases from J, the junction contained 3 bases not matched to a gene. The CDR3 region is CASSLGTSGWETQYF. The covered CDR3 bases are TGCGCCAGCAGCTTGGGGACTAGCGGGTGGGAGACC.

As for this clone: The CDR3 extends 3 residues past the end of the read, so its final part is completed from the germline J gene. The J gene is TRBJ2-1, the V gene TRBV2; 7 nucleotides agree with TRBD2. Per the germline V gene, CDR1 is SNHLY and CDR2 is FYNNEI. The V gene end was trimmed by 1 base and the J gene end by 8 bases; junction bases not matched to a gene: 2. The CDR3 loop spans 13 amino acids. CDR3 DNA, as far as it was read: TGTGCCAGCAGTGAAGGGCGGGAGCATGAG. Its translation is CASSEGREHE. The full CDR3 protein reads CASSEGREHEQFF.

Comment on this clone: The CDR3 end falls 3 residues outside the read, so it is completed with the germline J gene. The chain has TRBV19 and TRBJ1-1; D might be TRBD1 (5 bases). Germline CDR1 LNHDA, CDR2 SQIVND (reference sequence). The CDR3 totals 14 residues. The CDR3 region is CASSIGGDSGEAFF. The part of the CDR3 DNA that was read is TGTGCCAGTAGTATAGGGGGGGATTCGGGAGAA.

The CDR3 bases that were read are TGTGCCAGTACCCCCCCTGGCACAGATACG. Translated: CASTPPGTDT. The full-length CDR3 reads as CASTPPGTDTQYF. The chain carries TRBV19 and TRBJ2-3; D not resolved. With the read ending 3 residues before the CDR3 end, the germline J gene is used to fill in that end. V shed 7 bases and J shed 1 base, with 9 bases lying between them. The germline V gene encodes CDR1 LNHDA and CDR2 SQIVND (reference sequence). This CDR3 region has 13 residues. The complete variable domain, with remaining parts taken from reference TRBV19 and TRBJ2-3, reads DGGITQSPKYLFRKEGQNVTLSCEQNLNHDAMYWYRQDPGQGLRLIYYSQIVNDFQKGDIAEGYSVSREKKESFPLTVTSAQKNPTAFYLCASTPPGTDTQYFGPGTRLTVL.

With regard to this clone: The DNA ends 3 residues before the CDR3 does, and the rest of the CDR3 is filled in from the germline J gene. This sequence joins TRBV7-7 and TRBJ2-5, with D tentatively TRBD2 (5 bases). V was trimmed by 1 base and J by 7 bases, leaving 10 bases between them. There are 13 residues in the CDR3. CDR1 and CDR2 from the germline V gene are SSHAT and FNYEAQ (reference sequence). The CDR3 loop reads CASSLDGEGTQYF. CDR3 bases read: TGTGCCAGCAGCTTAGATGGCGAGGGGACC. The full variable domain, rest sourced from reference TRBV7-7 and TRBJ2-5, is GAGVSQSPRYKVTKRGQDVTLRCDPISSHATLYWYQQALGQGPEFLTYFNYEAQPDKSGLPSDRFSAERPEGSISTLTIQRTEQRDSAMYRCASSLDGEGTQYFGPGTRLLVL.